This entry features one TCR beta chain sequence. Its cognate antigen is unknown. This entry belongs to a study of Graves' ophthalmopathy and Graves' hyperthyroidism. Study outcomes and limitations: Ophthalmopathy progression was predicted with 55% to 71% sensitivity and around 72% specificity.

RNA transcripts were the source from which TCR beta CDR3 regions were amplified. HTBI primers served in a first-round RT-PCR, which a second-round multiplex PCR followed. One entry per CDR3 protein, called by TCRdb with MiXCR from the multiplex PCR reads. The profile shows about 380,000 distinct CDR3 sequences, less than 20% of them singletons. Germline CDR1 reads MNHNS; CDR2 reads SASEGT. The CDR3 has 17 amino acids. Trimming shortened V by 3 bases and J by 1 base, and 15 bases separated the two germline ends. The hyperthyroidism patients, aged 18 to 65, had been newly diagnosed, with under 2 months' duration.

The receptor was isolated from a woman between 18 and 30 years old with stable Graves' hyperthyroidism. Input material: peripheral blood. The chain recombines TRBV6-1 with TRBJ2-2, with a tentative D call TRBD1 (6 bases). CDR3 sequence reads: CASSETYGTRNTGELFF. The CDR3 bases are TGTGCCAGCAGTGAGACCTATGGGACAAGGAACACCGGGGAGCTGTTTTTT.